This passage covers 7 T cell receptor beta chains from one sample sequenced in a study of beta chain features in type 1 diabetes. Findings of the study overall: Among patients with Type 1 diabetes, TCRB CDR3s were moderately but significantly shorter in every one of the four CD4+ subsets.

No antigens are known for them. The whole isolated RNA underwent reverse transcription, so sequencing captured expressed TCRB transcripts. Measured with immunoSEQ multiplex PCR; TCRdb has only the in-frame clones, and not every one. In the table there are 130,000 or so clones, roughly 17% of which are singletons. Material: central memory CD4+ T cells from blood. The source of these receptors is a man aged 18 to 35 with type 1 diabetes.

This clone was found a few times. V and J are TRBV25-1 and TRBJ1-1, with D maybe TRBD1 (5 bases). Looked up from germline, CDR1 is MGHDK and CDR2 is SYGVNS. The CDR3 runs to 14 residues. V dropped 1 base and J dropped 5 bases, with 11 bases sitting between them. In nucleotides, the CDR3 is TGTGCCAGCAGTGAATCGGCAGGGATAACTGAAGCTTTCTTT. It encodes CASSESAGITEAFF.

This chain links TRBV10-3 with TRBJ2-2; D is possibly TRBD2 (6 bases). Germline CDR1 reads ENHRY; CDR2 reads SYGVKD. The V end lost 0 bases, the J end lost 3 bases, and 11 bases lay between the germline ends. CDR3 size: 16 residues. CDR3: CAISESGTLDTGELFF. CDR3 nucleotide sequence: TGTGCCATCAGTGAGTCTGGGACTTTAGACACCGGGGAGCTGTTTTTT.

The chain combines TRBV9 with TRBJ2-5, with no clear D. V lost 3 bases to trimming and J lost 4 bases, with 16 bases between them. Per the germline V gene, CDR1 is SGDLS and CDR2 is YYNGEE. There are 15 residues in the CDR3. The CDR3 region has the DNA TGTGCCAGCAGCGCGGCCCTAGGTCTCGGAGAGACCCAGTACTTC. It encodes CASSAALGLGETQYF.

This chain joins TRBV5-1 and TRBJ2-7; D not certain. This CDR3 has 15 amino acids. Trimming took off 2 bases at V and 2 bases at J, with 14 bases between the two ends. The germline CDR1 and CDR2 sequences are SGHRS and YFSETQ. In DNA, the CDR3 is TGCGCCAGCAGCTTAACCGTTTCCCGGACCTACGAGCAGTACTTC. Amino acids: CASSLTVSRTYEQYF.

The J gene is TRBJ2-3, the V gene TRBV15; no clear D. Looked up from germline, CDR1 is LNHNV and CDR2 is YYDKDF (reference sequence). This CDR3 is built from 15 residues. V shed 0 bases and J shed 2 bases, with 9 bases lying between them. The DNA for the CDR3 is TGTGCCACCAGCAGAGATTTGGCTTCCACAGATACGCAGTATTTT. This translates into CATSRDLASTDTQYF.

This clone occurred a few times. This chain links TRBV7-2 with TRBJ2-1; maybe TRBD2 (5 bases). The germline gives CDR1 SGHTA, CDR2 FQGNSA. V lost 4 bases and J 7 bases, leaving 11 bases between the germline ends. This CDR3 comprises 13 residues. This CDR3 reads CASSYSVGNEQFF. CDR3 coding DNA: TGTGCCAGCAGCTATAGCGTAGGGAATGAGCAGTTCTTC.

V usage is TRBV7-2 and J usage is TRBJ2-3, with TRBD1 as a possible D gene (5 bases). Germline assignment: CDR1 SGHTA and CDR2 FQGNSA. Trimming removed 5 bases from V and 2 bases from J, with 11 bases in between. This CDR3 is built from 14 residues. CDR3 DNA: TGTGCCAGCAGCGGGGCAGTACTCACAGATACGCAGTATTTT. It is translated as CASSGAVLTDTQYF.